This T cell receptor (beta chain) came from a study of cytomegalovirus exposure and HLA in healthy donors. Study observations and caveats: Reports credit the classifier with highly specific, highly sensitive diagnosis of cytomegalovirus status. In vitro assays verified that a few CMV-associated chains recognized CMV antigens specifically.

With V trimmed by 2 bases and J by 6 bases, 10 bases remained unmatched. Germline V lookup: CDR1 MGHRA, CDR2 YSYEKL. There are 16 residues in the CDR3. On this clone itself: Its antigen remains unknown.

Produced via immunoSEQ multiplex PCR; TCRdb's table is partial and in-frame only. The sample holds 150,000 to 200,000 clones; roughly 86% are singletons and the top ten take 1.4% to 1.5%. This TCR came from a woman aged 18 to 35 in good health and CMV-seronegative. This chain links TRBV4-1 with TRBJ1-2; 9 nucleotides line up with TRBD1. What was sequenced was PBMCs. This CDR3 is CASSQFLGTGNHGYTF. The CDR3 DNA follows: TGCGCCAGCAGCCAATTTTTGGGGACAGGGAATCATGGCTACACCTTC.